Presented here are 28 T cell receptor beta chains from one specimen sequenced in a study of shared clonotypes between healthy human individuals. Clones were sequenced by immunoSEQ multiplex PCR, and TCRdb holds only the in-frame ones, with some missing. Of some 2.1 million clones detected, 85% to 95% appear once; the ten largest clones hold 0.13%. The sequencing sample was made of naive CD4+ T cells sorted from blood. Subset indicated: CD45RA+ positively selected. Source of these receptors: a man between 18 and 29 years old in good health.

About this clone: The junction departs from germline at one end; a sequencing error may be responsible. The chain combines TRBV12-5 with TRBJ2-5, with 9 positions matching TRBD1. Germline V CDR1 and CDR2: LGHNT, FRNRAP. The CDR3 is 15 residues long. The DNA for the CDR3 is TGTGCTAGTAGTTTCCCCGGGACAGGGCGAGAGACCCAGTACTTC. This gives the protein CASSFPGTGRETQYF.

The rearrangement joins TRBV15 to TRBJ2-7; possibly TRBD2 for D (6 bases). This CDR3 is built from 12 residues. Germline CDR1 and CDR2: LNHNV and YYDKDF (reference sequence). CDR3 residues: CDSSGLTDEQYF. The CDR3 DNA sequence: TGTGACTCAAGCGGGTTAACGGACGAGCAGTACTTC.

The chain is built from TRBV4-1 and TRBJ1-5; 8 nucleotides match TRBD1. J was trimmed by 2 bases and V by 6 bases; bases with no gene match: 6. CDR1 and CDR2 (germline): MGHRA, YSYEKL. This CDR3 is 15 amino acids long. The CDR3 DNA is TGCGCCAGCAGGGACAGGGTAGGGGGCAATCAGCCCCAGCATTTT. Translating gives CASRDRVGGNQPQHF.

A word on this clone: Other DNA sequences within the sample encode an identical CDR3. This chain connects TRBV11-2 to TRBJ1-5; D gene ambiguous. The CDR3 length is 13 residues. V was trimmed by 1 base and J by 7 bases, leaving 8 bases between them. CDR1 SGHAT and CDR2 FQNNGV come from the germline V gene. The CDR3: CASSLALGQPQHF. The CDR3 DNA reads as TGTGCCAGCAGCTTAGCATTGGGCCAGCCCCAGCATTTT.

This chain joins TRBV5-5 and TRBJ2-7; 9 bases line up with TRBD1. The CDR3 spans 16 residues. Germline loops: CDR1 SGHKS, CDR2 YYEKEE (reference sequence). The ends lost 4 bases at V and 2 bases at J; junction bases unmatched: 10. The CDR3 sequence is CASSQGPGQGTYEQYF. The CDR3 DNA reads TGTGCCAGCAGCCAAGGACCGGGACAGGGCACCTACGAGCAGTACTTC.

The chain recombines TRBV11-3 with TRBJ2-7, with D tentatively TRBD1 (5 bases). With 6 bases removed from V and 0 bases from J, the gap between germline ends came to 9 bases. CDR1 and CDR2 (germline): SGHNT, YENEEA. The CDR3 contains 13 residues. In DNA, the CDR3 is TGTGCCAGCAGAGACAGCAGCTCCTACGAGCAGTACTTC. It codes for CASRDSSSYEQYF.

The chain uses TRBV7-8 and TRBJ2-2, with 8 bases fitting TRBD1. With V trimmed by 1 base and J by 4 bases, 5 bases remained unmatched. Germline V gives CDR1 SGHVS, CDR2 FQNEAQ. This CDR3 comprises 16 residues. The DNA for the CDR3 is TGTGCCAGCAGCTTAGAGGACAGGGTTCTCACCGGGGAGCTGTTTTTT. This codes for CASSLEDRVLTGELFF.

The genes are TRBV5-1 and TRBJ2-1; 9 bases match TRBD2. J gave up 5 bases and V 0 bases, and 3 bases lay outside the gene matches. This CDR3 has 15 residues. Germline CDR1 reads SGHRS; CDR2 reads YFSETQ. Written as DNA, the CDR3 is TGCGCCAGCAGCTTGGGGACTAGCGTGGACAATGAGCAGTTCTTC. It yields the protein CASSLGTSVDNEQFF.

The chain links TRBV7-2 to TRBJ2-7, with D perhaps matching TRBD1 (6 bases). Between the trimmed V and J ends, which lost 1 base and 0 bases, there was a span of 10 bases. This CDR3 is built from 15 residues. Germline assignment: CDR1 SGHTA and CDR2 FQGNSA. This CDR3 reads CASSLGQGPSYEQYF. CDR3 nucleotides: TGTGCCAGCAGCTTAGGGCAGGGGCCCTCCTACGAGCAGTACTTC.

The chain recombines TRBV5-8 with TRBJ2-3, with D perhaps matching TRBD1 (5 bases). CDR3 length: 14 amino acids. Germline CDR1 SGHTS, CDR2 YDEGEE. With 2 bases removed from V and 1 base from J, the gap between germline ends came to 8 bases. The CDR3 reads CASSLPTGTDTQYF. As DNA, the CDR3 is TGTGCCAGCAGCTTACCGACAGGCACAGATACGCAGTATTTT.

The J gene is TRBJ1-1, the V gene TRBV29-1; perhaps TRBD1 as D (5 bases). The CDR3 extends over 12 amino acids. Between the trimmed V and J ends, which lost 4 bases and 12 bases, there was a span of 18 bases. The germline CDR1 and CDR2 sequences are SQVTM and ANQGSEA. The DNA of the CDR3 is TGCAGCGTTGTCTTGGGGGGTGAACAACCTTTCTTT. The encoded protein is CSVVLGGEQPFF.

The chain combines TRBV7-9 with TRBJ2-1; a weak D match, TRBD1 (6 bases). With 11 bases removed from V and 4 bases from J, the gap between germline ends came to 9 bases. CDR1 and CDR2 from the germline V gene are SEHNR and FQNEAQ (reference sequence). The CDR3 consists of 11 residues. The CDR3 sequence: CACDRYNEQFF. In DNA, the CDR3 is TGTGCCTGCGACAGGTACAATGAGCAGTTCTTC.

V usage is TRBV29-1 and J usage is TRBJ2-7; a possible D gene is TRBD1 (6 bases). The CDR3 has 11 residues. Germline V gene lookup returns CDR1 SQVTM and CDR2 ANQGSEA. The V and J ends lost 6 bases and 6 bases respectively, with 12 bases between them. CDR3 coding DNA: TGCAGCGTCAGCCAGGGGACCGAGCAGTACTTC. This codes for CSVSQGTEQYF.

V usage is TRBV21-1 and J usage is TRBJ2-1; TRBD2, the table's D call, was not compared with the DNA. TRBV21-1 is listed as a pseudogene. The CDR3 spans 13 residues. The CDR3 region has the DNA TGTGCCAGGCTCGGGAGCACCTACAATGAGCAGTTCTTC. This sequence encodes CARLGSTYNEQFF.

The J gene is TRBJ2-5, the V gene TRBV27; TRBD2 might be the D (6 bases). The CDR3 runs 14 residues. Germline V gives CDR1 MNHEY, CDR2 SMNVEV (reference sequence). Trimming took off 7 bases at V and 5 bases at J, with 17 bases between the two ends. The CDR3 protein is CASKTGLPGETQYF. CDR3 bases: TGTGCCAGCAAAACGGGACTCCCCGGGGAGACCCAGTACTTC.

The rearrangement links TRBV27 to TRBJ1-2; TRBD1 matches 12 bases. The CDR3 consists of 17 residues. Germline CDR1 is MNHEY and CDR2 is SMNVEV (reference sequence). The trim removed 7 bases at V and 5 bases at J, leaving 14 bases unmatched. The CDR3 DNA reads as TGTGCCAGCAAACGGCCGGGACAGGGGGCCTTACGGTATGGCTACACCTTC. Protein product: CASKRPGQGALRYGYTF.

This chain joins TRBV19 and TRBJ1-2, with 8 bases aligning to TRBD1. The CDR3 totals 14 residues. J gave up 4 bases and V 5 bases, and 6 bases lay outside the gene matches. Germline V gene sequence: CDR1 LNHDA, CDR2 SQIVND (reference sequence). CDR3: CASSAGQGFYGYTF. DNA of the CDR3: TGTGCCAGTAGTGCAGGACAGGGCTTCTATGGCTACACCTTC.

The chain recombines TRBV4-2 with TRBJ1-2; TRBD1 is a possible D gene (6 bases). Germline V lookup: CDR1 LGHNA, CDR2 YNFKEQ. This CDR3 contains 16 residues. Trimming shortened V by 0 bases and J by 8 bases, and 19 bases separated the two germline ends. The CDR3 bases are TGTGCCAGCAGCCAAGATCTCTTGGGGGCAGGAAGCGGCTACACCTTC. Translated: CASSQDLLGAGSGYTF.

The chain employs TRBV28 and TRBJ1-2, with D possibly matching TRBD1 (5 bases). The CDR3 has 16 residues. Trimming shortened V by 3 bases and J by 4 bases, and 18 bases separated the two germline ends. The germline gives CDR1 MDHEN, CDR2 SYDVKM. The CDR3: CASSFLGTPGGYGYTF. In DNA form, the CDR3 reads TGTGCCAGCAGTTTTTTAGGGACCCCGGGGGGCTATGGCTACACCTTC.

J is TRBJ2-2 and V is TRBV6-5, with unresolved D. Germline V gives CDR1 MNHEY, CDR2 SVGAGI. Trimming took off 8 bases at V and 2 bases at J, with 12 bases between the two ends. This CDR3 is 14 amino acids long. This chain's CDR3 is CASGLLLNTGELFF. The CDR3 bases are TGTGCCAGCGGCCTCCTACTAAACACCGGGGAGCTGTTTTTT.

As to this clone: A read error may be the cause here, since a much bigger clone is one base away. The J gene is TRBJ2-2, the V gene TRBV5-4, with D uncertain. This CDR3 is built from 12 residues. Germline V lookup: CDR1 SGHNT, CDR2 YYREEE (reference sequence). V was shortened by 2 bases and J by 2 bases, with 1 base between the two germline ends. CDR3 in amino acids: CASSFNTGELFF. CDR3 nucleotides: TGTGCCAGCAGCTTTAACACCGGGGAGCTGTTTTTT. Based on the CDR3 plus reference TRBV5-4 and TRBJ2-2, the full variable domain is ETGVTQSPTHLIKTRGQQVTLRCSSQSGHNTVSWYQQALGQGPQFIFQYYREEENGRGNFPPRFSGLQFPNYSSELNVNALELDDSALYLCASSFNTGELFFGEGSRLTVL.

The chain uses TRBV6-6 and TRBJ2-7, with TRBD1 as a possible D gene (6 bases). Trimming removed 7 bases at V and 3 bases at J, with 16 bases between. CDR1 and CDR2 from the germline V gene are MNHNY and SVGAGI (reference sequence). The CDR3 loop spans 14 amino acids. The CDR3 protein is CASKVTWTDYEQYF. CDR3 coding DNA: TGTGCCAGCAAAGTTACGTGGACAGACTACGAGCAGTACTTC.

V and J are TRBV6-6 and TRBJ2-7; D gene ambiguous. The CDR3 totals 12 residues. CDR1 is MNHNY, CDR2 SVGAGI, per germline (reference sequence). The V gene lost 2 bases and the J gene lost 6 bases, with 8 bases spanning the gap. Here the CDR3 DNA reads TGTGCCAGCAGTTACAGGGCCGCCGAGCAGTACTTC. This sequence encodes CASSYRAAEQYF.

The chain combines TRBV30 with TRBJ2-1, with TRBD2 matching over 8 bases. Germline-derived CDR1 and CDR2 are GTSNPN and SVGIG (reference sequence). J was trimmed by 7 bases and V by 2 bases; bases with no gene match: 16. The CDR3 consists of 17 residues. CDR3 nucleotides: TGTGCCTGGAGTACCACTGGGCCTAGCGGGTTAGGAAATGAGCAGTTCTTC. It yields the protein CAWSTTGPSGLGNEQFF.

The V call is TRBV5-6, the J call TRBJ1-2; D uncertain. V lost 0 bases and J lost 5, with 11 bases in between. Germline V lookup: CDR1 SGHDT, CDR2 YYEEEE. CDR3 size: 14 residues. The CDR3 sequence: CASSLGRVPYGYTF. CDR3 nucleotide sequence: TGTGCCAGCAGCTTGGGCCGGGTGCCGTATGGCTACACCTTC.

DNA of the CDR3: TGTGCCAGCAGCTCTCTAGCGGGAGGTCTCTACGAGCAGTACTTC. This encodes CASSSLAGGLYEQYF. The genes are TRBV7-6 and TRBJ2-7; 11 bases align to TRBD2. J gave up 3 bases and V 4 bases, and 5 bases lay outside the gene matches. The CDR3 length is 15 residues. Germline values: CDR1 SGHVS, CDR2 FNYEAQ.

Comments on this clone: A much larger clonotype is one base distant, so this may be a read error. V and J are TRBV2 and TRBJ1-2, with D maybe TRBD1 (5 bases). The length of the CDR3 is 12 residues. Germline V lookup: CDR1 SNHLY, CDR2 FYNNEI. The V gene lost 4 bases and the J gene lost 2 bases, with 5 bases spanning the gap. CDR3 loop: CASSAGNYGYTF. The DNA for the CDR3 is TGTGCCAGCAGTGCAGGGAACTATGGCTACACCTTC.

The chain uses TRBV29-1 and TRBJ1-1, with TRBD1 as a possible D gene (6 bases). The V and J ends lost 5 bases and 11 bases respectively, with 15 bases between them. The CDR3 consists of 11 residues. The germline V gene encodes CDR1 SQVTM and CDR2 ANQGSEA. CDR3 in DNA: TGCAGCGTTTTGGGGGGGCTGGAGGCTTTCTTT. Translating gives CSVLGGLEAFF.